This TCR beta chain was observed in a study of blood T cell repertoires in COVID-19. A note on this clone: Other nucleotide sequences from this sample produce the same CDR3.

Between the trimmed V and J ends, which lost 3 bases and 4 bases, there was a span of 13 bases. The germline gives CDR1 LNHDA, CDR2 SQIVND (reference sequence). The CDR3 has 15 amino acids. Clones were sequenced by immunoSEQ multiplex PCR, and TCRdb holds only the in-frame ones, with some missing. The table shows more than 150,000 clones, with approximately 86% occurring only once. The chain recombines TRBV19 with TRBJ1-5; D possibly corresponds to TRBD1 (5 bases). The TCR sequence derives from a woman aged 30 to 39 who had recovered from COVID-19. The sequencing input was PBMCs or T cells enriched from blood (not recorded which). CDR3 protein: CASSIWGRGNQPQHF. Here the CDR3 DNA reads TGTGCCAGTAGTATCTGGGGAAGGGGTAATCAGCCCCAGCATTTT.